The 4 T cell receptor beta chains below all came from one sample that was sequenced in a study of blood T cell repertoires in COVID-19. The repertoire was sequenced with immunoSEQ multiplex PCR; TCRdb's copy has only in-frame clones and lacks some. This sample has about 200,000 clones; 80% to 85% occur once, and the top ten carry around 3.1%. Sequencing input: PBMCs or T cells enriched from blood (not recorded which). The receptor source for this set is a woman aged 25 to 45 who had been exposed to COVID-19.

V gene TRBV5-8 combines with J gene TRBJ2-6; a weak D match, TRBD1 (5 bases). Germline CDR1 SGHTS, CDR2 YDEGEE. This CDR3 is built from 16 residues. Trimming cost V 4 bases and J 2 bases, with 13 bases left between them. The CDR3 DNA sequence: TGTGCCAGCAGCCAGGGAACCCAGGCTGGGGCCAACGTCCTGACTTTC. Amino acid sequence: CASSQGTQAGANVLTF. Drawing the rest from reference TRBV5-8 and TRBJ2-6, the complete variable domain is EAGVTQSPTHLIKTRGQQATLRCSPISGHTSVYWYQQALGLGLQFLLWYDEGEERNRGNFPPRFSGRQFPNYSSELNVNALELEDSALYLCASSQGTQAGANVLTFGAGSRLTVL.

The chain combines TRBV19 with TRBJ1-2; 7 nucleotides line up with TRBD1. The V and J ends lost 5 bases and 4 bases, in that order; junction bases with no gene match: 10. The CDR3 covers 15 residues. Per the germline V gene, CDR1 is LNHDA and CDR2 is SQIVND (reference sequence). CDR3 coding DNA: TGTGCCAGTAGTCACACAGGGGCTGAGGCCTATGGCTACACCTTC. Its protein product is CASSHTGAEAYGYTF.

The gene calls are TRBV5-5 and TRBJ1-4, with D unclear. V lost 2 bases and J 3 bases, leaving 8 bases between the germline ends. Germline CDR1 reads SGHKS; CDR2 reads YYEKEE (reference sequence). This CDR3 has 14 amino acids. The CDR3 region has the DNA TGTGCCAGCAGCTTTGTGGAGCCTAATGAAAAACTGTTTTTT. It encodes CASSFVEPNEKLFF.

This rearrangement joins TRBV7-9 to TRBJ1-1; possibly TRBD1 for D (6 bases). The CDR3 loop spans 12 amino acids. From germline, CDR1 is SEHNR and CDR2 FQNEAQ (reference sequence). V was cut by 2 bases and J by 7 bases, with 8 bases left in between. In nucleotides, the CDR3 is TGTGCCAGCAGCTTAATACAGGGTGAAGCTTTCTTT. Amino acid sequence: CASSLIQGEAFF.